One and the same sample provided the 16 T cell receptor beta chains below, sequenced in a study of blood T cell repertoires in COVID-19. Sequencing was performed with immunoSEQ multiplex PCR; in TCRdb, only in-frame clones are kept and a portion is missing. The table records approximately 45,000 clones, over 75% of them present only once. Source material: peripheral blood. These TCRs come from a man in his 70s with acute or convalescent COVID-19.

The genes are TRBV19 and TRBJ2-3, with a possible D match to TRBD2 (6 bases). Germline lookup yields CDR1 LNHDA and CDR2 SQIVND (reference sequence). Trimming left V 10 bases short and J 0 bases short, with 14 bases between. The length of the CDR3 is 14 residues. CDR3 region: CATKLAPSTDTQYF. CDR3 coding DNA: TGTGCCACCAAACTAGCTCCTAGCACAGATACGCAGTATTTT.

The chain carries TRBV20-1 and TRBJ2-5; no reliable D call. The CDR3 is 10 amino acids. V lost 6 bases and J 5 bases, leaving 7 bases between the germline ends. Germline-derived CDR1 and CDR2 are DFQATT and SNEGSKA (reference sequence). This CDR3 is CSATNETQYF. The CDR3 DNA is TGCAGTGCAACAAATGAGACCCAGTACTTC.

CDR3 loop: CASSLTENTEAFF. The DNA of the CDR3 is TGTGCCAGTTCCCTTACTGAGAACACTGAAGCTTTCTTT. The chain employs TRBV6-5 and TRBJ1-1; D gene unclear. This CDR3 has 13 residues. Germline V lookup: CDR1 MNHEY, CDR2 SVGAGI. V dropped 9 bases and J dropped 1 base, with 12 bases sitting between them.

The CDR3 nucleotides are TGCGCCAGCAGCGTTCTTGCCGGCTCCTACAATGAGCAGTTCTTC. This encodes CASSVLAGSYNEQFF. The chain joins TRBV5-1 to TRBJ2-1; D remains ambiguous. Germline V CDR1 and CDR2: SGHRS, YFSETQ. Deletions cut 4 bases from V and 0 bases from J, with 11 bases between. The CDR3 covers 15 residues.

This clone has just one count. The V call is TRBV9, the J call TRBJ2-7; the match to TRBD1 covers 12 bases. The CDR3 length is 20 residues. V shed 0 bases and J 5 bases; nucleotides not matched to a gene: 18. In germline, CDR1 is SGDLS, CDR2 YYNGEE. DNA of the CDR3: TGTGCCAGCAGCGTAGAACCCCACTCCGACCCGGGACAGGGGGCCCACGAGCAGTACTTC. It is translated as CASSVEPHSDPGQGAHEQYF.

The rearrangement joins TRBV9 to TRBJ1-4; the D gene is possibly TRBD1 (5 bases). From germline, CDR1 is SGDLS and CDR2 YYNGEE. Trimming shortened V by 4 bases and J by 6 bases, and 16 bases separated the two germline ends. The CDR3 consists of 15 residues. For the CDR3, the DNA is TGTGCCAGCAGCCCAGAAAGGGGCTTTGATGAAAAACTGTTTTTT. As protein: CASSPERGFDEKLFF.

This chain links TRBV9 with TRBJ2-5, with 7 bases lining up with TRBD2. Germline values: CDR1 SGDLS, CDR2 YYNGEE. J was trimmed by 4 bases and V by 4 bases; bases with no gene match: 7. The CDR3 is made up of 14 amino acids. The CDR3 DNA follows: TGTGCCAGCAGCACCGGACCGGGAGGAGAGACCCAGTACTTC. Translating it yields CASSTGPGGETQYF.

This chain uses TRBV7-2 with TRBJ2-5, with 7 nucleotides matching TRBD1. Germline assignment: CDR1 SGHTA and CDR2 FQGNSA. Germline trimming cut 5 bases from V and 2 bases from J; bases unmatched to any gene: 8. The CDR3 is 15 residues long. The CDR3 DNA follows: TGTGCCAGCAGCGCGCGACAGGGCACACAAGAGACCCAGTACTTC. Translation gives CASSARQGTQETQYF.

The chain carries TRBV7-2 and TRBJ1-5, with D uncertain. The CDR3 consists of 13 residues. V was pared by 3 bases and J by 9 bases, with 12 bases between. The germline CDR1 and CDR2 sequences are SGHTA and FQGNSA. This CDR3 reads CASSFRPSSPQHF. In nucleotides, the CDR3 is TGTGCCAGCAGCTTTCGCCCCAGTTCGCCCCAGCATTTT.

The genes are TRBV10-3 and TRBJ1-5; TRBD1 matches at 7 bases. From germline, CDR1 is ENHRY and CDR2 SYGVKD. The CDR3 is made up of 16 amino acids. V dropped 2 bases and J dropped 4; count of bases not matched to a gene: 8. DNA for the CDR3: TGTGCCATCAGTGAGGAGTGGGACAGCGAGAATCAGCCCCAGCATTTT. Translated: CAISEEWDSENQPQHF.

This sequence joins TRBV4-1 and TRBJ1-2, with TRBD1 matching over 8 bases. The trim removed 6 bases at V and 8 bases at J, leaving 14 bases unmatched. Germline V gives CDR1 MGHRA, CDR2 YSYEKL. The CDR3 covers 15 residues. CDR3 sequence (DNA): TGCGCCAGCAGACTTACCGACCCCGGGACAGGAGGCTACACCTTC. Translated, it gives CASRLTDPGTGGYTF.

The chain employs TRBV23-1 and TRBJ1-4; 10 nucleotides line up with TRBD1. TRBV23-1 is an open reading frame, and its role is uncertain. Unmatched junction bases numbered 4, after V lost 2 bases and J lost 7 bases. CDR3 size: 15 residues. The CDR3 nucleotides are TGCGCCAGCAGTCAAGACAGGGGGCATGGTGAAAAACTGTTTTTT. It yields the protein CASSQDRGHGEKLFF.

CDR3 loop: CASSLGQGLRYGYTF. The CDR3 coding sequence is TGTGCCAGCTCACTAGGACAGGGCCTACGGTATGGCTACACCTTC. The chain uses TRBV18 and TRBJ1-2; 8 nucleotides line up with TRBD1. Germline CDR1 KGHSH, CDR2 LQKENI. The CDR3 runs to 15 residues. The junction had 9 bases not matched to a gene; V was cut back by 4 bases and J by 5 bases. Combining the CDR3 with reference TRBV18 and TRBJ1-2 gives the whole variable domain NAGVMQNPRHLVRRRGQEARLRCSPMKGHSHVYWYRQLPEEGLKFMVYLQKENIIDESGMPKERFSAEFPKEGPSILRIQQVVRGDSAAYFCASSLGQGLRYGYTFGSGTRLTVV.

V is TRBV3-1 (or the pseudogene TRBV3-2) and J is TRBJ1-1; maybe TRBD1 (6 bases). Per germline, CDR1 LGHDT and CDR2 YNNKEL (reference sequence). V was shortened by 3 bases and J by 5 bases, with 10 bases between the two germline ends. The CDR3 spans 13 residues. This chain's CDR3 is CASSHTQGTEAFF. In nucleotides, the CDR3 is TGTGCCAGCAGCCATACACAGGGTACTGAAGCTTTCTTT.

V usage is TRBV27 and J usage is TRBJ1-2, with 8 bases aligning to TRBD1. CDR1 and CDR2 from the germline V gene are MNHEY and SMNVEV (reference sequence). The J segment lost 5 bases and the V segment lost 6 bases, leaving 8 bases of the junction unmatched. The CDR3 spans 14 residues. The CDR3 spells CASSLGQGRYGYTF. The DNA for the CDR3 is TGTGCCAGCAGCCTTGGACAGGGAAGGTATGGCTACACCTTC.

This clone has just a few counts. Here the CDR3 reads CASSLRGAFGYTF. CDR3 coding DNA: TGTGCCAGCAGCCTTCGGGGGGCTTTTGGCTACACCTTC. J is TRBJ1-2 and V is TRBV5-4, with TRBD1 as a possible D gene (6 bases). The CDR3 totals 13 residues. Germline values: CDR1 SGHNT, CDR2 YYREEE (reference sequence). V dropped 4 bases and J dropped 7 bases, with 14 bases sitting between them.